These T cell receptor beta chains were read from a single sample in a study of CD4 T cells in relation to SARS-CoV-2 and coronaviruses. Their cognate antigens are unknown. Some clones are missing from TCRdb's copy, which holds only in-frame ones; the method was immunoSEQ multiplex PCR. The data show about 30,000 clones, 76% seen once. Input material: CD4+ T cells from PBMCs, cultured in vitro. Receptors originate from a human donor in good health. Each CDR3 is given with its conserved first and last residue. A D gene is named only where the DNA matches it firmly. Clone size is not always given. Where it is, it says once, few, many or a class for expanded clones.

J | V | D | size | CDR3
TRBJ1-5 | TRBV9 | TRBD1 | few | CASSLSGTGDQPQHF
TRBJ2-2 | TRBV5-1 | NA | NA | CASNQGNTGELFF
TRBJ1-4 | TRBV12-3/TRBV12-4 | TRBD1 | NA | CASSRQGGEKLFF
TRBJ1-3 | TRBV7-9 | NA | NA | CAIARGFAGNTIYF
TRBJ1-2 | TRBV4-2 | NA | NA | CASSQEIDYGYTF
TRBJ2-1 | TRBV19 | TRBD1 | NA | CATDRGYEQFF
TRBJ2-7 | TRBV3-1/TRBV3-2 | TRBD2 | NA | CASSQAATGGGGEQYF
TRBJ2-1 | TRBV4-1 | NA | NA | CASSQVVRDSRSRGEQFF
TRBJ2-1 | TRBV5-1 | TRBD2 | NA | CASSPSSGSSYNEQFF
TRBJ1-5 | TRBV6-2/TRBV6-3 | NA | once | CASSYRGDQPQHF
TRBJ2-7 | TRBV19 | TRBD1 | NA | CASSYGDRATYEQYF
TRBJ1-5 | TRBV7-8 | NA | few | CASARGVNQPQHF
TRBJ2-3 | TRBV4-3 | NA | NA | CASSQSLTSTDTQYF
TRBJ2-3 | TRBV19 | TRBD1 | NA | CASSIPGQGSVDTQYF
TRBJ2-5 | TRBV4-3 | TRBD2 | NA | CASSQGTSGSEETQYF
TRBJ1-2 | TRBV4-3 | TRBD1 | NA | CASSQVGATGHYGYTF
TRBJ1-3 | TRBV4-1 | NA | NA | CASSRTTGAGDTIYF
TRBJ1-2 | TRBV29-1 | NA | NA | CSVEDGKGGYTF
TRBJ2-3 | TRBV29-1 | NA | large | CSVGVGGTDTQYF
TRBJ2-3 | TRBV5-1 | NA | NA | CASSFQEAGTQYF
TRBJ1-5 | TRBV14 | NA | once | CASSQELLSRAYNQPQHF
TRBJ1-3 | TRBV19 | NA | NA | CASSGVSGNTIYF
TRBJ1-2 | TRBV10-3 | TRBD1 | NA | CATSRGTGDIYGYTF
TRBJ1-3 | TRBV7-4 | NA | NA | CARGSWCGSGNTIYF
TRBJ2-1 | TRBV19 | TRBD1 | NA | CARPGQAYNEQFF
TRBJ2-3 | TRBV7-2 | NA | NA | CASSFRRGPDTQYF
TRBJ2-5 | TRBV4-1 | TRBD1 | NA | CASRDRAETQYF
TRBJ2-7 | TRBV2 | NA | NA | CANSGVGYNEQYF
TRBJ1-2 | TRBV7-2 | TRBD1 | NA | CASSLPLGTGGDGYTF
TRBJ1-3 | TRBV7-2 | NA | NA | CASSLGVPGNTIYF
TRBJ1-2 | TRBV30 | TRBD1 | NA | CAWSPKGASGYTF
TRBJ2-7 | TRBV27 | NA | NA | CASSLQGTPFYEQYF
TRBJ2-2 | TRBV10-1 | NA | NA | CASSRQTNTGELFF
TRBJ1-6 | TRBV5-6 | TRBD1 | NA | CASSLTTGIFSPLHF
TRBJ2-7 | TRBV10-3 | TRBD2 | few | CAISELGRGDYEQYF